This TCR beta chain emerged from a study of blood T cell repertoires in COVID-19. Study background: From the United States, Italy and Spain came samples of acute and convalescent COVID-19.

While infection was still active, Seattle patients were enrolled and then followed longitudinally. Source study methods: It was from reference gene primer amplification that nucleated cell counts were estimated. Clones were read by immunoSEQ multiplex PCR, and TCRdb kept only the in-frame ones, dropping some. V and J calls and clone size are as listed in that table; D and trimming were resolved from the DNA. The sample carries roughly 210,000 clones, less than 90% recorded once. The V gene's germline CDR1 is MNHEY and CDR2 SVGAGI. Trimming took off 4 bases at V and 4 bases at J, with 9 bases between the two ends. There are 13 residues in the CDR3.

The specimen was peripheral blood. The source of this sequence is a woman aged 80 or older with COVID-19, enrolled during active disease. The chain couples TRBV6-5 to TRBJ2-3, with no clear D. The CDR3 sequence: CASSSPPADTQYF. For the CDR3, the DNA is TGTGCCAGCAGTTCCCCTCCGGCAGATACGCAGTATTTT.